This T cell receptor (beta chain) was identified in a study of early T cells in non-severe SARS-CoV-2 infection. This clonotype has more than one count but fewer than ten. One entry per CDR3 protein, called by TCRdb with MiXCR from the 5' RACE reads. The sample carries 30,000 to 45,000 distinct CDR3 sequences, 9.9% recorded once. CDR3 length: 14 amino acids. Per the germline V gene, CDR1 is MNHNS and CDR2 is SASEGT. V lost 7 bases to trimming and J lost 0 bases, with 10 bases between them. The chain employs TRBV6-1 and TRBJ2-4; D may be TRBD1 (6 bases). The receptor was isolated from an adult who was a healthcare worker with PCR-confirmed SARS-CoV-2 infection or an uninfected control (not recorded which). Sequencing input: whole blood. CDR3: CASIQGPAKNIQYF. CDR3 in DNA: TGTGCCAGCATTCAGGGGCCAGCCAAAAACATTCAGTACTTC.